The rows below give T cell receptor beta chains drawn from one sample of a study of blood T cell repertoires in COVID-19. The assay was immunoSEQ multiplex PCR, and TCRdb's table has in-frame clones only and misses some. The table has 200,000 to 300,000 clones, around 90% seen once. The sample taken for sequencing was peripheral blood. Source of these receptors: a man aged 55 to 70 who had recovered from COVID-19. The CDR3 runs from the conserved cysteine through the conserved F or W. The D gene is left open where the match is weak. Clone size is not always given. Where it is, it says once, few, many or a class for expanded clones.

J | V | D | size | DNA | CDR3
TRBJ2-1 | TRBV19 | - | - | TGTGCCAGTAGTATTTGGACGGACAAAGACAATGAGCAGTTCTTC | CASSIWTDKDNEQFF
TRBJ2-5 | TRBV5-5 | - | - | TGTGCCAGCAGCTTGGTTACAGGGAGTGAGACCCAGTACTTC | CASSLVTGSETQYF
TRBJ2-1 | TRBV15 | TRBD2 | - | TGTGCCACCAGGAGGACTAGCGGGGGGGCCCGCAATGAGCAGTTCTTC | CATRRTSGGARNEQFF
TRBJ2-7 | TRBV6-5 | TRBD2 | once | TGTGCCAGCAGTTACTTCAAGCGGGGGGGCCCCGCCGAGCAGTACTTC | CASSYFKRGGPAEQYF
TRBJ2-2 | TRBV2 | - | once | TGTGCCAGCAGTGAAGCGGGGGCCTCGGGCACCGGGGAGCTGTTTTTT | CASSEAGASGTGELFF
TRBJ1-2 | TRBV7-9 | TRBD1 | once | TGTGCCAGCAGCCCCGGGACAGGGGAAGGCTACACCTTC | CASSPGTGEGYTF
TRBJ2-2 | TRBV24-1 | TRBD1 | - | TGTGCCACCAGTGATACACAGGGGGCGGCCGTTCGTGGCGGGGAGCTGTTTTTT | CATSDTQGAAVRGGELFF
TRBJ2-1 | TRBV9 | TRBD1 | - | TGTGCCAGCAGCGCCTCCCCGGGACAGTACATAGATGAGCAGTTCTTC | CASSASPGQYIDEQFF
TRBJ1-5 | TRBV30 | - | - | TGTGCCTGGAGTGTACAATCAGGGGGCAATCAGCCCCAGCATTTT | CAWSVQSGGNQPQHF
TRBJ1-6 | TRBV28 | - | - | TGTGCCAGCATTTTACAGGGTGGGCGCTATAATTCACCCCTCCACTTT | CASILQGGRYNSPLHF
TRBJ1-6 | TRBV12-3/TRBV12-4 | - | - | TGTGCCAGCACCCTGTCAGGGAATTCACCCCTCCACTTT | CASTLSGNSPLHF
TRBJ2-3 | TRBV7-8 | TRBD2 | - | TGTGCCAGCAGCTCGCCCGGGGGGGGGAGGGATACGCAGTATTTT | CASSSPGGGRDTQYF
TRBJ1-2 | TRBV5-1 | - | - | TGCGCCAGCAGCTACTGGACAGCGGATAACTATGGCTACACCTTC | CASSYWTADNYGYTF
TRBJ2-2 | TRBV3-1/TRBV3-2 | TRBD1 | - | TGTGCCAGCAGCTGGACAGGGATCGCGACCGGGGAGCTGTTTTTT | CASSWTGIATGELFF
TRBJ2-3 | TRBV5-4 | - | - | TGTGCCAGCAGTTCCGACTATCAAAGAACAGATACGCAGTATTTT | CASSSDYQRTDTQYF
TRBJ2-7 | TRBV4-1 | - | - | TGCGCCAGCAGCCAAGAAGTACAGGTTGCCTACGAGCAGTACTTC | CASSQEVQVAYEQYF
TRBJ2-2 | TRBV19 | TRBD1 | few | TGTGCCAGTAGTATAACACGGACAGGGACCGGGGAGCTGTTTTTT | CASSITRTGTGELFF
TRBJ2-5 | TRBV7-9 | - | - | TGTGCCAGCAGTTCTTATATAGGGGGAGAGACCCAGTACTTC | CASSSYIGGETQYF
TRBJ1-2 | TRBV6-5 | TRBD1 | - | TGTGCCAGTAAATGGGACAGGGCCGTCTATGGCTACACCTTC | CASKWDRAVYGYTF
TRBJ2-7 | TRBV5-1 | TRBD2 | - | TGCGCCAGCAGCTTGTCCGGGACTAGCGGGGGGTATGAGCAGTACTTC | CASSLSGTSGGYEQYF
TRBJ1-6 | TRBV19 | - | once | TGTGCCAGTAGTCCCCGCTCCTATAATTCACCCCTCCACTTT | CASSPRSYNSPLHF
TRBJ1-1 | TRBV5-1 | TRBD1 | - | TGCGCCAGCAGCTTGGGGACAGGGATGAAGACCGGCACTGAAGCTTTCTTT | CASSLGTGMKTGTEAFF
TRBJ2-1 | TRBV4-1 | TRBD2 | - | TGCGCCAGCAGCCAAGGAGACGGGGGGGCCAAGTATGAGCAGTTCTTC | CASSQGDGGAKYEQFF
TRBJ2-2 | TRBV19 | - | - | TGTGCCAGTAAAGGGACAAACACCGGGGAGCTGTTTTTT | CASKGTNTGELFF
TRBJ1-6 | TRBV27 | TRBD1 | - | TGTGCCAGCAGGGGATGGGGACAGGGGGCGAATTCACCCCTCCACTTT | CASRGWGQGANSPLHF
TRBJ2-3 | TRBV3-1/TRBV3-2 | TRBD2 | once | TGTGCCAGCAGCCAAGGACTAGCGGGTCACTTAGATACGCAGTATTTT | CASSQGLAGHLDTQYF
TRBJ1-6 | TRBV7-9 | - | - | TGTGCCAGCAGCTTAGGATTAGGGGCGGATTCACCCCTCCACTTT | CASSLGLGADSPLHF
TRBJ1-3 | TRBV6-1 | TRBD1 | - | TGTGCCAGCAGTGAAGGGACAGGGTTTAAGTCTGGAAACACCATATATTTT | CASSEGTGFKSGNTIYF
TRBJ2-7 | TRBV2 | TRBD1 | - | TGTGCCAGCAGGTCTCGGACAGGGGATGGGAACGAGCAGTACTTC | CASRSRTGDGNEQYF
TRBJ2-2 | TRBV7-9 | TRBD1 | - | TGTGCCAGCAGCTTAGGTTCGGTGACAGGGGATAACACCGGGGAGCTGTTTTTT | CASSLGSVTGDNTGELFF
TRBJ2-5 | TRBV12-3/TRBV12-4 | TRBD1 | once | TGTGCCAGCAGTCGACAGGGGAGTGAGACCCAGTACTTC | CASSRQGSETQYF
TRBJ1-2 | TRBV23-1 | - | - | TGCGCCAGCAGTCAGGGTGCTCCCACTAAGCGAGGCTACACCTTC | CASSQGAPTKRGYTF
TRBJ1-2 | TRBV3-1/TRBV3-2 | - | - | TGTGCCAGCAGCCGAAGGGGGACCTATGGCTACACCTTC | CASSRRGTYGYTF
TRBJ1-2 | TRBV6-6 | TRBD1 | - | TGTGCCAGCAGAGCCCGGGACAGGGGTGCCCATGGCTACACCTTC | CASRARDRGAHGYTF
TRBJ2-4 | TRBV28 | - | - | TGTGCCAGCAGCTCCTCCCGAGGCGGAAACATTCAGTACTTC | CASSSSRGGNIQYF
TRBJ2-7 | TRBV15 | TRBD2 | - | TGTGCCACCAGCCTGAAGACTAGCCACGAGCAGTACTTC | CATSLKTSHEQYF
TRBJ1-2 | TRBV19 | TRBD1 | - | TGTGCCAGTGGAGGACAGGCACCACGAGCTAACTATGGCTACACCTTC | CASGGQAPRANYGYTF
TRBJ2-1 | TRBV5-5 | - | - | TGTGCCAGCAGCTCATACAATGAGCAGTTCTTC | CASSSYNEQFF
TRBJ2-1 | TRBV6-5 | - | - | TGTGCCAGCAGACAAAGGGGACTTGGCCTCGGTGAGCAGTTCTTC | CASRQRGLGLGEQFF
TRBJ2-3 | TRBV28 | - | - | TGTGCCAGCAGTTTATGGACGGCGGGGAGCACAGATACGCAGTATTTT | CASSLWTAGSTDTQYF
TRBJ2-1 | TRBV12-5 | - | - | TGTGCTAGTGGTTTGGTACTACTCGGGGGACAGTCCGAGCAGTTCTTC | CASGLVLLGGQSEQFF
TRBJ2-1 | TRBV9 | - | - | TGTGCCAGCAGGGGAGGCAGGGGGTCGTCTAATGAGCAGTTCTTC | CASRGGRGSSNEQFF
TRBJ2-3 | TRBV4-1 | - | once | TGCGCCAGCAGCCAAGATTTGGGGGGGCGTGGAGATACGCAGTATTTT | CASSQDLGGRGDTQYF